This entry lists 26 T cell receptor beta chains sequenced from one sample in a study of technical replicates of blood from a handful of donors. Measured with immunoSEQ multiplex PCR; TCRdb has only the in-frame clones, and not every one. The sample carries more than 65,000 clones, 97% recorded once. Input material: T cells isolated from PBMCs. The receptors derive from a human donor in good health.

The chain uses TRBV10-3 and TRBJ1-2; no clear D gene. Germline values: CDR1 ENHRY, CDR2 SYGVKD. The CDR3 is 13 residues long. V shed 6 bases and J shed 4 bases, with 12 bases lying between them. The DNA for the CDR3 is TGTGCCATCAGAGATAGCACCAGCTATGGCTACACCTTC. It codes for CAIRDSTSYGYTF.

This clone was seen a single time. V gene TRBV7-8 combines with J gene TRBJ2-7; D might be TRBD2 (6 bases). Per germline, CDR1 SGHVS and CDR2 FQNEAQ. V was cut by 3 bases and J by 0 bases, with 12 bases left in between. This CDR3 has 15 residues. The CDR3 DNA reads TGTGCCAGCAGCTTTGCCCGGGACTCCTCCTACGAGCAGTACTTC. Translating it yields CASSFARDSSYEQYF.

V usage is TRBV6-5 and J usage is TRBJ1-1, with a weak D call TRBD1 (5 bases). The CDR3 is 15 residues long. V dropped 2 bases and J dropped 2 bases, with 12 bases sitting between them. Germline values: CDR1 MNHEY, CDR2 SVGAGI. CDR3 amino acids: CASSYTKGTNTEAFF. Here the CDR3 DNA reads TGTGCCAGCAGTTACACCAAGGGGACTAACACTGAAGCTTTCTTT.

The chain combines TRBV14 with TRBJ1-2; D gene unclear. V was pared by 5 bases and J by 2 bases, with 6 bases between. There are 12 residues in the CDR3. The V gene's germline CDR1 is SGHDN and CDR2 FVKESK. CDR3 coding DNA: TGTGCCAGCAGCATAGTGAACTATGGCTACACCTTC. It yields the protein CASSIVNYGYTF.

With regard to this clone: The junction differs from germline at one of its ends, possibly a read error. The CDR3 protein is CASSSREGSMNEQFF. The CDR3 DNA reads as TGTGCTAGCAGCTCGCGGGAGGGTAGTATGAATGAGCAGTTCTTC. The V gene is TRBV7-7, the J gene TRBJ2-1; 9 bases fit TRBD2. The CDR3 is made up of 15 amino acids. The V gene's germline CDR1 is SSHAT and CDR2 FNYEAQ (reference sequence).

The rearrangement uses TRBV7-2 and TRBJ2-7, with D possibly matching TRBD2 (6 bases). The CDR3 totals 14 residues. Trimming left V 2 bases short and J 3 bases short, with 11 bases between. Germline CDR1 SGHTA, CDR2 FQGNSA. CDR3 nucleotide sequence: TGTGCCAGCAGCTTAAACCGCGGGAACTACGAGCAGTACTTC. It translates to CASSLNRGNYEQYF.

The chain couples TRBV11-2 to TRBJ2-7; no clear D gene. The CDR3 covers 14 residues. The V end lost 5 bases, the J end lost 2 bases, and 13 bases lay between the germline ends. Germline V gene data show CDR1 as SGHAT and CDR2 as FQNNGV. The CDR3 DNA reads TGTGCCAGCAGCCAACGTCACTCCGCCTACGAGCAGTACTTC. It specifies CASSQRHSAYEQYF.

The table lists this clone with a count of one. The chain joins TRBV4-1 to TRBJ1-1; D possibly corresponds to TRBD1 (6 bases). The CDR3 extends over 15 amino acids. The germline V and J ends were trimmed by 5 bases and 0 bases, with 13 bases remaining between them. CDR1 and CDR2 (germline): MGHRA, YSYEKL. In DNA, the CDR3 is TGCGCCAGCAGCTTAGGACAGCTCATGAACACTGAAGCTTTCTTT. This sequence encodes CASSLGQLMNTEAFF.

The J gene is TRBJ2-2, the V gene TRBV2; no reliable D call. CDR3 length equals 14 residues. With 4 bases removed from V and 6 bases from J, the gap between germline ends came to 12 bases. Germline V gene lookup returns CDR1 SNHLY and CDR2 FYNNEI. The CDR3 sequence is CASSGGLSPGELFF. DNA of the CDR3: TGTGCCAGCAGTGGTGGCCTTTCGCCCGGGGAGCTGTTTTTT.

V usage is TRBV13 and J usage is TRBJ2-1; TRBD2 matches at 8 bases. This CDR3 region has 15 residues. V trimming: 7 bases; J trimming: 7 bases; junction bases outside the gene matches: 12. Germline V gene sequence: CDR1 PRHDT, CDR2 FYEKMQ (reference sequence). The CDR3 DNA sequence: TGTGCCAGCAATAGAGGACTAGCAAAGCATAATGAGCAGTTCTTC. This gives the protein CASNRGLAKHNEQFF.

V gene TRBV19 combines with J gene TRBJ2-3; D call uncertain. Between the trimmed V and J ends, which lost 4 bases and 5 bases, there was a span of 4 bases. The CDR3 totals 11 residues. Germline V lookup: CDR1 LNHDA, CDR2 SQIVND (reference sequence). CDR3 in amino acids: CASSTGDTQYF. In DNA form, the CDR3 reads TGTGCCAGTAGTACGGGAGATACGCAGTATTTT.

The chain employs TRBV29-1 and TRBJ2-1; TRBD1 matches 9 bases. V gave up 7 bases and J gave up 5 bases; unmatched junction bases: 9. CDR3 length: 14 residues. The germline gives CDR1 SQVTM, CDR2 ANQGSEA. Here the CDR3 reads CSDVGTGYNNEQFF. CDR3 DNA sequence: TGCAGCGACGTCGGGACAGGGTATAACAATGAGCAGTTCTTC.

This chain joins TRBV6-1 and TRBJ2-5, with 7 bases matching TRBD2. After removal of 7 bases from V and 1 base from J, the junction contained 0 bases not matched to a gene. Germline CDR1 MNHNS, CDR2 SASEGT. The CDR3 loop spans 12 amino acids. CDR3 region: CASKRGQETQYF. CDR3 in DNA: TGTGCCAGCAAGCGGGGCCAAGAGACCCAGTACTTC.

The chain joins TRBV27 to TRBJ2-7, with a tentative D call TRBD1 (5 bases). The CDR3 contains 12 residues. Germline V gene sequence: CDR1 MNHEY, CDR2 SMNVEV (reference sequence). V was shortened by 1 base and J by 7 bases, with 8 bases between the two germline ends. CDR3 nucleotide sequence: TGTGCCAGCAGTTTATGGGGCAGAGAGCAGTACTTC. This encodes CASSLWGREQYF.

The chain uses TRBV5-4 and TRBJ1-2, with no clear D. CDR1 and CDR2 from the germline V gene are SGHNT and YYREEE (reference sequence). This CDR3 contains 12 residues. V was cut by 1 base and J by 5 bases, with 6 bases left in between. The CDR3 loop reads CASSLSEYGYTF. Written as DNA, the CDR3 is TGTGCCAGCAGCTTGTCGGAGTATGGCTACACCTTC.

The chain carries TRBV15 and TRBJ1-4, with 11 bases identical to TRBD1. Germline V gene sequence: CDR1 LNHNV, CDR2 YYDKDF (reference sequence). Germline trimming cut 0 bases from V and 10 bases from J; bases unmatched to any gene: 7. The CDR3 sequence is 16 residues long. The CDR3 sequence is CATSREMGQGDGKLFF. The CDR3 bases are TGTGCCACCAGCAGAGAGATGGGACAGGGGGATGGAAAACTGTTTTTT.

The genes are TRBV28 and TRBJ2-5; 11 nucleotides line up with TRBD1. From germline, CDR1 is MDHEN and CDR2 SYDVKM. The ends lost 6 bases at V and 7 bases at J; junction bases unmatched: 13. This CDR3 has 16 amino acids. CDR3: CASSGTGGTKLGTQYF. The CDR3, as DNA: TGTGCCAGCAGCGGGACAGGGGGGACTAAGCTAGGGACCCAGTACTTC.

The chain couples TRBV7-9 to TRBJ2-1, with 9 bases matching TRBD2. The germline V gene encodes CDR1 SEHNR and CDR2 FQNEAQ (reference sequence). The CDR3 contains 16 residues. V trimming: 1 base; J trimming: 8 bases; junction bases outside the gene matches: 9. The CDR3 here is CASSLGLAGRRDEQFF. DNA of the CDR3: TGTGCCAGCAGCTTAGGTCTAGCGGGACGTCGGGATGAGCAGTTCTTC. The full variable domain, rest sourced from reference TRBV7-9 and TRBJ2-1, is DTGVSQNPRHKITKRGQNVTFRCDPISEHNRLYWYRQTLGQGPEFLTYFQNEAQLEKSRLLSDRFSAERPKGSFSTLEIQRTEQGDSAMYLCASSLGLAGRRDEQFFGPGTRLTVL.

The chain links TRBV15 to TRBJ2-1; 10 bases fit TRBD1. The CDR3 extends over 15 amino acids. Per germline, CDR1 LNHNV and CDR2 YYDKDF (reference sequence). With V trimmed by 1 base and J by 6 bases, 3 bases remained unmatched. CDR3 loop: CATSRGQGAINEQFF. Written as DNA, the CDR3 is TGTGCCACCAGCAGAGGACAGGGGGCGATCAATGAGCAGTTCTTC.

V gene TRBV2 combines with J gene TRBJ2-3, with 8 bases matching TRBD2. Germline values: CDR1 SNHLY, CDR2 FYNNEI. Unmatched junction bases numbered 10, after V lost 9 bases and J lost 14 bases. This CDR3 contains 11 residues. CDR3 region: CASRTSWGVYF. CDR3 bases: TGTGCCAGTCGGACTAGCTGGGGAGTGTATTTT. The entire variable domain, with the rest obtained from reference TRBV2 and TRBJ2-3, is as follows: EPEVTQTPSHQVTQMGQEVILRCVPISNHLYFYWYRQILGQKVEFLVSFYNNEISEKSEIFDDQFSVERPDGSNFTLKIRSTKLEDSAMYFCASRTSWGVYFGPGTRLTVL.

CDR3 protein: CASSLRSEVMNTEAFF. For the CDR3, the DNA is TGCGCCAGCAGCTTGAGGTCTGAGGTGATGAACACTGAAGCTTTCTTT. V is TRBV5-1 and J is TRBJ1-1; D is undetermined. Germline lookup yields CDR1 SGHRS and CDR2 YFSETQ. V lost 1 base to trimming and J lost 0 bases, with 13 bases between them. CDR3 length: 16 residues. Supplemented by reference TRBV5-1 and TRBJ1-1, the full variable domain reads KAGVTQTPRYLIKTRGQQVTLSCSPISGHRSVSWYQQTPGQGLQFLFEYFSETQRNKGNFPGRFSGRQFSNSRSEMNVSTLELGDSALYLCASSLRSEVMNTEAFFGQGTRLTVV.

This sequence joins TRBV7-3 and TRBJ1-5, with D unresolved. V shed 1 base and J shed 6 bases, with 7 bases lying between them. Germline V CDR1 and CDR2: SGHTA, FQGTGA. CDR3 length: 13 amino acids. The CDR3 sequence is CASSLIEGQPQHF. The CDR3 coding sequence is TGTGCCAGCAGCTTAATAGAGGGTCAGCCCCAGCATTTT.

This chain joins TRBV6-5 and TRBJ2-4, with 7 nucleotides matching TRBD1. The germline V gene encodes CDR1 MNHEY and CDR2 SVGAGI. The CDR3 runs 14 residues. After removal of 3 bases from V and 7 bases from J, the junction contained 6 bases not matched to a gene. CDR3 DNA: TGTGCCAGCAGTTATCGGGACAGTAAGAACATTCAGTACTTC. Translated: CASSYRDSKNIQYF.

This rearrangement joins TRBV19 to TRBJ2-7, with TRBD2 matching over 8 bases. Trimming cost V 4 bases and J 4 bases; bases outside gene matches: 9. The CDR3 sequence is 15 residues long. Germline V lookup: CDR1 LNHDA, CDR2 SQIVND (reference sequence). The CDR3 reads CASSTAGTRLYEQYF. The CDR3 nucleotides are TGTGCCAGTAGTACCGCCGGGACTAGACTATACGAGCAGTACTTC.

The genes are TRBV7-8 and TRBJ2-1, with D tentatively TRBD2 (6 bases). Germline V gene lookup returns CDR1 SGHVS and CDR2 FQNEAQ. This CDR3 is built from 13 residues. V was pared by 3 bases and J by 3 bases, with 6 bases between. This CDR3 reads CASSLTSYNEQFF. As DNA, the CDR3 is TGTGCCAGCAGCTTGACTAGCTACAATGAGCAGTTCTTC.

The chain has TRBV5-4 and TRBJ2-1, with 10 bases identical to TRBD1. Germline V gene data show CDR1 as SGHNT and CDR2 as YYREEE (reference sequence). This CDR3 has 15 amino acids. V lost 3 bases, J lost 7 bases, and 7 bases stayed unmatched. CDR3 in amino acids: CASSSPGQGMNEQFF. The CDR3 coding sequence is TGTGCCAGCAGCTCCCCGGGACAGGGGATGAATGAGCAGTTCTTC.